What follows is one T cell receptor beta chain and its context. This record belongs to a study of T cell responses to AZD1222 COVID-19 vaccine. Trimming took 1 base from V and 1 from J, leaving 13 bases between them. Looked up from germline, CDR1 is SQVTM and CDR2 is ANQGSEA. The CDR3 extends over 16 amino acids. The assay was immunoSEQ multiplex PCR, and TCRdb's table has in-frame clones only and misses some. Here the sample spans more than 100,000 clones, approximately 90% being singletons. The source is an adult in good health. Specimen: peripheral blood, collected on day 0 of AZD1222 vaccination. This chain uses TRBV29-1 with TRBJ2-2, with D possibly being TRBD1 (5 bases). The CDR3 sequence: CSVEARGHGNTGELFF. The CDR3 DNA is TGCAGCGTTGAAGCCCGTGGACACGGGAACACCGGGGAGCTGTTTTTT.